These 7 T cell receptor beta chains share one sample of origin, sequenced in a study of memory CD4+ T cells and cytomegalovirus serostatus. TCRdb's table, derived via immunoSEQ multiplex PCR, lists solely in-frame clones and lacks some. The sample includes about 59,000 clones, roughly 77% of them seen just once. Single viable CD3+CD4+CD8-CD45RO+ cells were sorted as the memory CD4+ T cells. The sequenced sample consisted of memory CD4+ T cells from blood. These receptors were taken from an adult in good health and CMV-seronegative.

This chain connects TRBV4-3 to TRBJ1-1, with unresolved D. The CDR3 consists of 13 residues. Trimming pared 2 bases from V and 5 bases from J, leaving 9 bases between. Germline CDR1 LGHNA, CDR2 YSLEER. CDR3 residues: CASSQLLATEAFF. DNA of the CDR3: TGCGCCAGCAGCCAACTCCTCGCTACTGAAGCTTTCTTT.

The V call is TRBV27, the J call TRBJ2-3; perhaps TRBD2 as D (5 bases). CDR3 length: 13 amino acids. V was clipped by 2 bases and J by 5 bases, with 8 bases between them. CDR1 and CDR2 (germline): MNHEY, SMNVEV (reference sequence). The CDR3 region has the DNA TGTGCCAGCAGTTTAGGTCGGGGAGATACGCAGTATTTT. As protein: CASSLGRGDTQYF.

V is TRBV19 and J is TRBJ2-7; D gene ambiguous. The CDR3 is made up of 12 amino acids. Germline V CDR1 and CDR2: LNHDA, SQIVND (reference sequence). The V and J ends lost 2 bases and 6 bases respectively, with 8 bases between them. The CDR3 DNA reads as TGTGCCAGTAGTATAAGGCGGAGCGAGCAGTACTTC. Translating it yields CASSIRRSEQYF.

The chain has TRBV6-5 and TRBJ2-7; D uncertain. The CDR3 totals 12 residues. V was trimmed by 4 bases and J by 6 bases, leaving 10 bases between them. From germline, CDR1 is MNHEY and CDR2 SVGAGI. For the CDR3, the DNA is TGTGCCAGCAGTTTTAAGGATGGCGAGCAGTACTTC. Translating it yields CASSFKDGEQYF.

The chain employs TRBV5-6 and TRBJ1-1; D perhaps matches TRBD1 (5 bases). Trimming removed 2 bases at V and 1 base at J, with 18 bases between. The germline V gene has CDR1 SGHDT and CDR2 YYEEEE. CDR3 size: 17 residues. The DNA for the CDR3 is TGTGCCAGCAGCTTTGGTCCTTACGGGGACCAGAACACTGAAGCTTTCTTT. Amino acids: CASSFGPYGDQNTEAFF.

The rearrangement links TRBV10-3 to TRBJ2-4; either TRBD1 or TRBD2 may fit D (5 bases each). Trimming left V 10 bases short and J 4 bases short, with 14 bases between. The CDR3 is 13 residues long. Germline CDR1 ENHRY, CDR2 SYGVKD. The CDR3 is CATGQGEKNIQYF. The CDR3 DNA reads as TGTGCCACGGGGCAAGGGGAGAAAAACATTCAGTACTTC.

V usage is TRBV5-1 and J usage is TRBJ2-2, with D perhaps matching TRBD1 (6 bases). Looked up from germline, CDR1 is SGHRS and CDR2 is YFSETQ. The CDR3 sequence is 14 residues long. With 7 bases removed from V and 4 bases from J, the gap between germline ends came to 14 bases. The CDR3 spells CASVPGASTGELFF. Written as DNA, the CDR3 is TGCGCCAGCGTTCCAGGGGCGAGCACCGGGGAGCTGTTTTTT.